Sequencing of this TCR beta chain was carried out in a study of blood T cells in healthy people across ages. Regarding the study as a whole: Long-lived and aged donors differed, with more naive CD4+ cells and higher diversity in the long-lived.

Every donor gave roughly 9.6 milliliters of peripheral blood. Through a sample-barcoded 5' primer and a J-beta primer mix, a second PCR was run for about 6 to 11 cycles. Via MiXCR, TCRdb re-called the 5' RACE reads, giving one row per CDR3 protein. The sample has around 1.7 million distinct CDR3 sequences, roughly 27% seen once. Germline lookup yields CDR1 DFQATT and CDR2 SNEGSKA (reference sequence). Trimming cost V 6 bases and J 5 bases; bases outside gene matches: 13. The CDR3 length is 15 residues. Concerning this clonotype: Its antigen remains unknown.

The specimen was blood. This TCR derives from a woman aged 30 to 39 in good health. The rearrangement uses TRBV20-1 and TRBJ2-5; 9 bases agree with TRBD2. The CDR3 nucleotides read TGCAGTGCCCTCGGGACTAGCAGTCCCGGGGAGACCCAGTACTTC. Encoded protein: CSALGTSSPGETQYF.